The next 9 T cell receptor beta chains were all read from a single sample in a study of shared clonotypes between healthy human individuals. Repertoires were generated with immunoSEQ multiplex PCR, while TCRdb's copy carries only in-frame clones and drops some. The sample shows about 550,000 clones, over 95% of them seen only once. Naive CD8 cells were CD45RO-negative, positively selected for CCR7, excluding terminally differentiated effector memory CD45RA+ cells. What was sequenced was naive CD8+ T cells sorted from blood. The origin of the receptors is a woman in her twenties or thirties in good health.

This chain connects TRBV2 to TRBJ2-7; TRBD2 matches at 11 bases. The J call is doubtful: the DNA matches TRBJ2-1 better. Germline V gives CDR1 SNHLY, CDR2 FYNNEI. This CDR3 comprises 16 residues. The CDR3 nucleotides are TGTGCCAGCAGTGAAATGACTAGCGGGAAGTACAATGAGCAGTTCTTC. Its translation is CASSEMTSGKYNEQFF.

The genes are TRBV4-1 and TRBJ2-4; the D gene is possibly TRBD2 (5 bases). The germline gives CDR1 MGHRA, CDR2 YSYEKL. Trimming removed 0 bases from V and 0 bases from J, with 9 bases in between. CDR3 length: 16 residues. The CDR3 DNA reads TGCGCCAGCAGCCAAGATGCGGGTCTAGCCAAAAACATTCAGTACTTC. It specifies CASSQDAGLAKNIQYF.

J is TRBJ2-3 and V is TRBV28; D is unresolved. Trimming removed 6 bases at V and 2 bases at J, with 3 bases between. Germline CDR1 reads MDHEN; CDR2 reads SYDVKM. This CDR3 region has 11 residues. The CDR3 sequence: CASRHTDTQYF. DNA of the CDR3: TGTGCCAGCAGGCACACAGATACGCAGTATTTT.

V gene TRBV2 combines with J gene TRBJ2-5; TRBD2 agrees at 7 bases. The germline gives CDR1 SNHLY, CDR2 FYNNEI. With V trimmed by 10 bases and J by 1 base, 9 bases remained unmatched. The CDR3 has 14 amino acids. The CDR3 is CAIPPASGQETQYF. The CDR3 DNA follows: TGTGCCATTCCCCCCGCTAGCGGCCAAGAGACCCAGTACTTC.

In the case of this clone: Relative to the germline gene, one junction end is altered; a read error may explain this. The chain employs TRBV14 and TRBJ2-2, with D unclear. CDR1 is SGHDN, CDR2 FVKESK, per germline. The CDR3 has 14 amino acids. As DNA, the CDR3 is TGTGCCAGCAAGGATATACAGAACGCCGGGGAGCTGTTTTTT. This encodes CASKDIQNAGELFF.

The V call is TRBV19, the J call TRBJ2-1, with D perhaps matching TRBD1 (5 bases). CDR3 length equals 14 residues. The V gene lost 8 bases and the J gene lost 5 bases, with 16 bases spanning the gap. Germline loops: CDR1 LNHDA, CDR2 SQIVND (reference sequence). In DNA form, the CDR3 reads TGTGCCAGTTCCAGGGCTTACCCAAACAATGAGCAGTTCTTC. Protein product: CASSRAYPNNEQFF.

The chain links TRBV29-1 to TRBJ2-1; tentatively, D is TRBD1 (6 bases). V lost 7 bases and J 3 bases, leaving 16 bases between the germline ends. CDR1 SQVTM and CDR2 ANQGSEA come from the germline V gene. The CDR3 extends over 14 amino acids. In DNA form, the CDR3 reads TGCAGCGCCTACCCAGGGGCGGTCTACAATGAGCAGTTCTTC. Protein product: CSAYPGAVYNEQFF.

The chain uses TRBV19 and TRBJ1-5, with D uncertain. Germline CDR1 reads LNHDA; CDR2 reads SQIVND (reference sequence). The CDR3 runs 17 residues. V gave up 2 bases and J gave up 0 bases, with 14 bases separating them. The CDR3 spells CASSIYGQSYSNQPQHF. CDR3 DNA sequence: TGTGCCAGTAGTATATATGGGCAGTCTTATAGCAATCAGCCCCAGCATTTT.

This clone was seen once. The chain couples TRBV19 to TRBJ1-1, with a tentative D call TRBD1 (5 bases). V shed 5 bases and J shed 0 bases, with 10 bases lying between them. The length of the CDR3 is 14 residues. Germline values: CDR1 LNHDA, CDR2 SQIVND (reference sequence). The CDR3 here is CASSRDSLNTEAFF. In DNA, the CDR3 is TGTGCCAGTAGTCGAGACAGCTTGAACACTGAAGCTTTCTTT.